This is a list of T cell receptor beta chains from one sample in a study of OX40 agonist ivuxolimab in advanced cancers. Profiling relied on immunoSEQ multiplex PCR, and the TCRdb table lists in-frame clones only, not all of them. The top ten hold 0.85% to 1.4% of the sample, which has tens of thousands of clones, roughly nine tenths seen once. The sequenced sample was CD4+ or CD8+ T cells sorted from blood, obtained in a trial of the OX40 agonist ivuxolimab. These receptor sequences come from an adult with an advanced solid tumor such as melanoma, head and neck, liver or kidney cancer. Each CDR3 is given with its conserved first and last residue. A D gene is named only where the DNA matches it firmly. Expanded clones are given a class, and other clones once, few, many or no size at all.

clone_size | d_call | j_call | v_call | cdr3_aa | cdr3_nt
- | - | TRBJ1-5 | TRBV5-1 | CASSPAGDQPQHF | TGCGCCAGCAGCCCCGCAGGGGATCAGCCCCAGCATTTT
- | - | TRBJ2-5 | TRBV10-1 | CASSASALQETQYF | TGCGCCAGCAGTGCGTCAGCTCTGCAAGAGACCCAGTACTTC
- | - | TRBJ1-2 | TRBV5-1 | CASSFSDRRYGYTF | TGCGCCAGCAGCTTTTCTGACAGGCGCTATGGCTACACCTTC
- | TRBD1 | TRBJ2-2 | TRBV10-1 | CASRGQGTGELFF | TGCGCCAGCAGAGGACAGGGCACCGGGGAGCTGTTTTTT
once | - | TRBJ1-1 | TRBV7-6 | CASSWGMNTEAFF | TGTGCCAGCAGCTGGGGAATGAACACTGAAGCTTTCTTT
- | - | TRBJ2-3 | TRBV14 | CASSQAARAVPDTQYF | TGTGCCAGCAGCCAAGCGGCCAGGGCCGTCCCAGATACGCAGTATTTT
once | - | TRBJ2-7 | TRBV9 | CASSVGRTADEQYF | TGTGCCAGCAGCGTAGGCCGCACGGCCGACGAGCAGTACTTC
- | - | TRBJ2-7 | TRBV11-2 | CASSLVAGLYEQYF | TGTGCCAGCAGCTTAGTCGCAGGGCTCTACGAGCAGTACTTC
- | - | TRBJ1-2 | TRBV4-3 | CASSQDGGSGYTF | TGCGCCAGCAGCCAAGATGGAGGGAGCGGCTACACCTTC
once | - | TRBJ2-3 | TRBV7-2 | CASSLVSGLGTDTQYF | TGTGCCAGCAGCTTAGTTTCGGGTTTGGGCACAGATACGCAGTATTTT
once | - | TRBJ2-2 | TRBV27 | CASSFEVNTGELFF | TGTGCCAGCAGTTTCGAAGTAAACACCGGGGAGCTGTTTTTT
- | - | TRBJ2-2 | TRBV29-1 | CSVGGVADTGELFF | TGCAGCGTTGGGGGGGTGGCGGACACCGGGGAGCTGTTTTTT
- | - | TRBJ2-7 | TRBV7-8 | CASSWARKAENYEQYF | TGTGCCAGCAGCTGGGCCCGAAAGGCAGAAAACTACGAGCAGTACTTC
once | - | TRBJ2-5 | TRBV7-2 | CASSLTGRRAQETQYF | TGTGCCAGCAGCTTAACGGGCCGGCGGGCCCAAGAGACCCAGTACTTC
- | - | TRBJ1-5 | TRBV5-1 | CASSLAADNQPQHF | TGTGCCAGCAGCTTGGCTGCAGACAATCAGCCCCAGCATTTT
- | TRBD1 | TRBJ2-3 | TRBV5-8 | CASRTTGGIATDTQYF | TGTGCCAGCAGAACGACAGGGGGGATAGCGACAGATACGCAGTATTTT
- | TRBD2 | TRBJ2-2 | TRBV6-8 | CASRPPPGTSGRVTGELFF | TGTGCCAGCAGGCCACCACCTGGGACTAGCGGGAGGGTCACCGGGGAGCTGTTTTTT
- | - | TRBJ1-4 | TRBV9 | CASSVGTGSEKLFF | TGTGCCAGCAGCGTGGGAACAGGGAGTGAAAAACTGTTTTTT
- | TRBD1 | TRBJ1-1 | TRBV27 | CASRPTRGTGTFEAFF | TGTGCCAGCAGACCAACCCGCGGGACAGGGACTTTTGAAGCTTTCTTT
- | - | TRBJ1-3 | TRBV20-1 | CSATWVDTIYF | TGCAGTGCTACTTGGGTTGACACCATATATTTT
- | - | TRBJ2-7 | TRBV10-1 | CASSERVAASSYEQYF | TGCGCCAGCAGTGAGCGGGTAGCAGCTAGCTCCTACGAGCAGTACTTC
- | - | TRBJ2-5 | TRBV7-2 | CASTSGLRETQYF | TGTGCCAGCACCTCCGGACTACGGGAGACCCAGTACTTC
- | - | TRBJ1-3 | TRBV10-3 | CAISDSLSGNTIYF | TGTGCCATCAGTGATAGCCTCTCTGGAAACACCATATATTTT
- | - | TRBJ1-3 | TRBV11-2 | CASSQGTVSGNTIYF | TGTGCCAGCAGCCAAGGGACGGTCTCTGGAAACACCATATATTTT
- | TRBD2 | TRBJ2-1 | TRBV4-3 | CASSQDRSGSSYNEQFF | TGCGCCAGCAGCCAAGATAGGAGCGGGAGCTCCTACAATGAGCAGTTCTTC
- | - | TRBJ1-4 | TRBV19 | CASSIGRREKLFF | TGTGCCAGTAGTATTGGAAGGCGTGAAAAACTGTTTTTT
- | TRBD1 | TRBJ2-5 | TRBV5-6 | CASSLGTGGGKQYF | TGTGCCAGCAGCTTGGGGACAGGGGGTGGGAAGCAGTACTTC
- | - | TRBJ1-1 | TRBV7-9 | CASAASTMNTEAFF | TGTGCCAGCGCGGCTTCGACGATGAACACTGAAGCTTTCTTT
- | - | TRBJ2-3 | TRBV6-4 | CASSESSNADTQYF | TGTGCCAGCAGTGAGTCTAGTAACGCAGATACGCAGTATTTT
- | - | TRBJ1-2 | TRBV20-1 | CSARGILGYTF | TGCAGTGCTCGCGGGATTCTTGGCTACACCTTC
- | TRBD1 | TRBJ1-2 | TRBV28 | CASRRTGAGYGYTF | TGTGCCAGCAGAAGAACAGGGGCAGGCTATGGCTACACCTTC
once | TRBD1 | TRBJ2-7 | TRBV7-8 | CASSLGQGSSYEQYF | TGTGCCAGCAGCCTCGGACAGGGGTCATCCTACGAGCAGTACTTC
- | - | TRBJ2-7 | TRBV10-2 | CASLFGLGYEQYF | TGCGCCAGCCTTTTTGGGTTGGGGTACGAGCAGTACTTC
once | TRBD1 | TRBJ1-6 | TRBV28 | CASSLPRDSVNSPLHF | TGTGCCAGCAGCCTCCCCCGGGACAGTGTTAATTCACCCCTCCACTTT
- | - | TRBJ2-7 | TRBV21-1 | CASGRGPYEQYF | TGTGCCAGCGGCAGGGGGCCCTACGAGCAGTACTTC
once | - | TRBJ2-1 | TRBV7-7 | CASSPRVRGSGNEQFF | TGTGCCAGCAGCCCGAGAGTCCGGGGGAGTGGGAATGAGCAGTTCTTC
once | TRBD2 | TRBJ2-1 | TRBV15 | CATSRAGLAGVNNEQFF | TGTGCCACCAGCAGAGCGGGACTAGCGGGAGTTAACAATGAGCAGTTCTTC
- | - | TRBJ1-3 | TRBV28 | CASRPPPTDSGNTIYF | TGTGCCAGCAGACCTCCGCCGACAGACTCTGGAAACACCATATATTTT
once | - | TRBJ2-5 | TRBV7-8 | CASSLRGWGETQYF | TGTGCCAGCAGCTTACGGGGCTGGGGAGAGACCCAGTACTTC
- | - | TRBJ2-5 | TRBV7-8 | CASSRVTETQYF | TGTGCCAGCAGCCGCGTCACGGAGACCCAGTACTTC
- | - | TRBJ1-4 | TRBV4-1 | CASSRFGGPVRTNEKLFF | TGCGCCAGCAGCCGCTTTGGGGGGCCCGTGAGAACTAATGAAAAACTGTTTTTT
once | - | TRBJ2-7 | TRBV7-6 | CASSLSRDGLNEQYF | TGTGCCAGCAGCTTGAGCCGGGATGGGCTCAACGAGCAGTACTTC
- | - | TRBJ2-3 | TRBV5-1 | CASSKDSGTDTQYF | TGCGCCAGCAGTAAGGACTCAGGGACAGATACGCAGTATTTT
few | - | TRBJ2-7 | TRBV5-1 | CASTLSGTSYEQYF | TGCGCCAGCACCCTATCCGGAACGAGTTACGAGCAGTACTTC